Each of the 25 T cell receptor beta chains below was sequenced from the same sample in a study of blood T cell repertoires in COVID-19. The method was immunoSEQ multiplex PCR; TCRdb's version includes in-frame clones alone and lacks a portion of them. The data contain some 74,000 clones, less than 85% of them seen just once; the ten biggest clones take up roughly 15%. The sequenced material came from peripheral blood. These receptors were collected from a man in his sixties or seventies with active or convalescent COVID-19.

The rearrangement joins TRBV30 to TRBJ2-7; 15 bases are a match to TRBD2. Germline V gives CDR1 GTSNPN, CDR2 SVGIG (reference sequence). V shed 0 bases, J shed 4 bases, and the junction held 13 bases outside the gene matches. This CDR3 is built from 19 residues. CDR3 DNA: TGTGCCTGGAGTGTTCGGTGGAGTCGGACTAGCGGGGGGGGTTACGAGCAGTACTTC. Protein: CAWSVRWSRTSGGGYEQYF.

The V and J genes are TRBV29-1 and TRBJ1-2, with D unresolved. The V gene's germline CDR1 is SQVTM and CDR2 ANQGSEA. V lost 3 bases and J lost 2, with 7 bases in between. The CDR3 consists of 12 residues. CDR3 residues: CSVDIRNYGYTF. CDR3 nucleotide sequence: TGCAGCGTTGATATCAGAAACTATGGCTACACCTTC.

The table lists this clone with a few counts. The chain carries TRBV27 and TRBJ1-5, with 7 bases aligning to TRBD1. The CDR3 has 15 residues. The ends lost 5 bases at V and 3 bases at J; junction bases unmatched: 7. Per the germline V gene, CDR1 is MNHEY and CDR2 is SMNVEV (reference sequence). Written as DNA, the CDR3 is TGTGCCAGCAGTATCAGGGGGGTCGACAATCAGCCCCAGCATTTT. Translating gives CASSIRGVDNQPQHF.

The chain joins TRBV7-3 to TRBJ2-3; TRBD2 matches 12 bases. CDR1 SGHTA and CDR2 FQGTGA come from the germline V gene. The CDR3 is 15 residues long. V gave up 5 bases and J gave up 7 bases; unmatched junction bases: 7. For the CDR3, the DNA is TGTGCCAGCAGCGCGGCTAGCGGGGGGGAAAATACGCAGTATTTT. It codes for CASSAASGGENTQYF.

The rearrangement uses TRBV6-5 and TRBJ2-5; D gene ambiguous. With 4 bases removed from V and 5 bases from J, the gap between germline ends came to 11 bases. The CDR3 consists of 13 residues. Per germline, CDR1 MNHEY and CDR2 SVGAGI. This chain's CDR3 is CASSSNGRETQYF. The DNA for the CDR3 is TGTGCCAGCAGTTCAAACGGTCGGGAGACCCAGTACTTC.

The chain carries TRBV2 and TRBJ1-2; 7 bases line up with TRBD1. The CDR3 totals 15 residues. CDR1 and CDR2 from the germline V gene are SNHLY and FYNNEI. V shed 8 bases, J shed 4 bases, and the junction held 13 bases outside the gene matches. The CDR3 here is CASSPGTDSFYGYTF. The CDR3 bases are TGTGCCAGCTCGCCCGGGACAGATTCTTTCTATGGCTACACCTTC.

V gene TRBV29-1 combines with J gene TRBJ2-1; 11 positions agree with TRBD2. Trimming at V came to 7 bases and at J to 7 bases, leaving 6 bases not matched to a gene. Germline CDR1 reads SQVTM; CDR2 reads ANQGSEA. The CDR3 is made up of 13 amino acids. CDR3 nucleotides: TGCAGCGCTGGACTAGCGGGCTGGAATGAGCAGTTCTTC. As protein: CSAGLAGWNEQFF.

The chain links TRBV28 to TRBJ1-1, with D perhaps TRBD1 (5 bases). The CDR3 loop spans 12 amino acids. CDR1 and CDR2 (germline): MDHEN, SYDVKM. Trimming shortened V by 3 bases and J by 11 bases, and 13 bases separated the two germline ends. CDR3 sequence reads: CASSFQYGAAFF. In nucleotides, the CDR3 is TGTGCCAGCAGTTTCCAGTATGGGGCGGCTTTCTTT.

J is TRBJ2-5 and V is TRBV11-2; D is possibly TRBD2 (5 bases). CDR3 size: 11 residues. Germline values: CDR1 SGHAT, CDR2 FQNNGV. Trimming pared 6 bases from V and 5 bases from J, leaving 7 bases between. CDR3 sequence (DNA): TGTGCCAGCAGGGGAGAGGAGACCCAGTACTTC. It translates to CASRGEETQYF.

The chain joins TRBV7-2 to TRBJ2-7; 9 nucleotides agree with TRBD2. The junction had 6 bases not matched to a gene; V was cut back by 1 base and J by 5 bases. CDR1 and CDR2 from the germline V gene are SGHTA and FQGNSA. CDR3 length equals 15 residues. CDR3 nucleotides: TGTGCCAGCAGCTTAGAAGTAGCGGGGGCGAACGAGCAGTACTTC. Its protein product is CASSLEVAGANEQYF.

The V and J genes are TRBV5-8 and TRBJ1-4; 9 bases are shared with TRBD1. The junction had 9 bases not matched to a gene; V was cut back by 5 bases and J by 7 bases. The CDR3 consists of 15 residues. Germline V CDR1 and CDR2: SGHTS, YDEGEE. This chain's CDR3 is CASRTTGTGLEKLFF. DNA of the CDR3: TGTGCCAGCAGGACAACCGGGACAGGGCTTGAAAAACTGTTTTTT.

CDR3 coding DNA: TGTGCCAGCAGCCTTACGACAGGGGGGGGTGAAAAACTGTTTTTT. Translated: CASSLTTGGGEKLFF. The chain combines TRBV3-1 (or the pseudogene TRBV3-2) with TRBJ1-4; 9 bases fit TRBD1. The CDR3 is 15 residues long. Germline CDR1 is LGHDT and CDR2 is YNNKEL (reference sequence). V was clipped by 4 bases and J by 7 bases; unmatched bases: 7.

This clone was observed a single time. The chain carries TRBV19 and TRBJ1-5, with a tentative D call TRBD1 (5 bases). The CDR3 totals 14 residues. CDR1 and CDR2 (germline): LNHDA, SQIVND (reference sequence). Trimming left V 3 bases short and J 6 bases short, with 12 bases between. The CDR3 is CASSILDSLQPQHF. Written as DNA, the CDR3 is TGTGCCAGTAGTATCCTCGACAGCCTTCAGCCCCAGCATTTT. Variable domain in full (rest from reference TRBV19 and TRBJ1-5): DGGITQSPKYLFRKEGQNVTLSCEQNLNHDAMYWYRQDPGQGLRLIYYSQIVNDFQKGDIAEGYSVSREKKESFPLTVTSAQKNPTAFYLCASSILDSLQPQHFGDGTRLSIL.

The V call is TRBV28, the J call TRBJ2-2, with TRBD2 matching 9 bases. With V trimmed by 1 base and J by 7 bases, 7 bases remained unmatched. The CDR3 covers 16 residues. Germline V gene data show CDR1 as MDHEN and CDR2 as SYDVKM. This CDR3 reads CASSLLNAGGLGELFF. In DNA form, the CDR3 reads TGTGCCAGCAGTTTATTGAACGCGGGGGGGCTCGGGGAGCTGTTTTTT.

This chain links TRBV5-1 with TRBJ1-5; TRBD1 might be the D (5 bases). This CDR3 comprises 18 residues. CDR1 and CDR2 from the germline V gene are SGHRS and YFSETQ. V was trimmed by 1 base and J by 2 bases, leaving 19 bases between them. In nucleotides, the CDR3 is TGCGCCAGCAGCTTGAAGCCAGGGCGAAGGGTCGGCAATCAGCCCCAGCATTTT. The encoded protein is CASSLKPGRRVGNQPQHF.

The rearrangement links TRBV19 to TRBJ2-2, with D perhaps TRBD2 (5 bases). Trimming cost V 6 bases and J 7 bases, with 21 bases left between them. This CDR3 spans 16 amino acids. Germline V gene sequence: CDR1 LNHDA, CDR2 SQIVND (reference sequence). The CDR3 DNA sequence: TGTGCCAGTAGCCCCGTGGGAGAGGGTTGGAACGGGGAGCTGTTTTTT. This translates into CASSPVGEGWNGELFF.

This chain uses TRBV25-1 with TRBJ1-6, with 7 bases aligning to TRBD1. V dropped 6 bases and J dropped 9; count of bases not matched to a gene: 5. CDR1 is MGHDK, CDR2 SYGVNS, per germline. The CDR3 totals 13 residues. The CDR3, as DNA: TGTGCCAGCAGGGGACAGACGGGTTCACCCCTCCACTTT. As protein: CASRGQTGSPLHF.

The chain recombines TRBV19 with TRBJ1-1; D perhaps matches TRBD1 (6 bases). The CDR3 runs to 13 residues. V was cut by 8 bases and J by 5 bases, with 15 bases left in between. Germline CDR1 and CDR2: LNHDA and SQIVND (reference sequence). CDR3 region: CASGGQVGTEAFF. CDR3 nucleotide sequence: TGTGCCAGTGGGGGCCAGGTGGGGACTGAAGCTTTCTTT. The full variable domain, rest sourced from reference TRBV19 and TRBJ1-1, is DGGITQSPKYLFRKEGQNVTLSCEQNLNHDAMYWYRQDPGQGLRLIYYSQIVNDFQKGDIAEGYSVSREKKESFPLTVTSAQKNPTAFYLCASGGQVGTEAFFGQGTRLTVV.

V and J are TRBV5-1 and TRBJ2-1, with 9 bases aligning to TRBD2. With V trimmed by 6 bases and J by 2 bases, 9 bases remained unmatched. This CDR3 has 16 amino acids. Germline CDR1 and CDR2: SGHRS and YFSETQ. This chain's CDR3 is CASTFSGGGAYNEQFF. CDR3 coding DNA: TGCGCCAGCACCTTTTCGGGCGGGGGGGCCTACAATGAGCAGTTCTTC.

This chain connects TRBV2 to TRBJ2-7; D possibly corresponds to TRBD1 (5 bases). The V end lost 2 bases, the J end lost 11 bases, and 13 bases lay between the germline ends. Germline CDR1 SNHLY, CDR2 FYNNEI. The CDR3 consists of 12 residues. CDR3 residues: CASSEIEAREYF. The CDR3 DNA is TGTGCCAGCAGTGAAATAGAAGCCAGGGAGTACTTC.

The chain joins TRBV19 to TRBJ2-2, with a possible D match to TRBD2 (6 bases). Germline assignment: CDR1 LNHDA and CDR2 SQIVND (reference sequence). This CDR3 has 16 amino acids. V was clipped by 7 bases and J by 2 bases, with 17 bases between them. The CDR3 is CASKRFGGVNTGELFF. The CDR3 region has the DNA TGTGCCAGTAAACGGTTCGGAGGGGTAAACACCGGGGAGCTGTTTTTT.

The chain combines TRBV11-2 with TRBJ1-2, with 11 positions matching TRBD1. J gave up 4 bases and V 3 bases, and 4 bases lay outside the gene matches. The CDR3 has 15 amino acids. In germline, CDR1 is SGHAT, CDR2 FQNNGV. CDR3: CASSLPGQGGYGYTF. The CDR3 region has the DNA TGTGCCAGCAGCTTGCCGGGACAGGGGGGCTATGGCTACACCTTC.

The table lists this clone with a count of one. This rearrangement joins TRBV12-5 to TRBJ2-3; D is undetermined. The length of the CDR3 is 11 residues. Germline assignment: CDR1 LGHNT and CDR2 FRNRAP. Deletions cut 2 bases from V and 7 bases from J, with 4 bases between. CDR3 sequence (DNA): TGTGCTAGTGGTTTGTCGTATACGCAGTATTTT. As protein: CASGLSYTQYF.

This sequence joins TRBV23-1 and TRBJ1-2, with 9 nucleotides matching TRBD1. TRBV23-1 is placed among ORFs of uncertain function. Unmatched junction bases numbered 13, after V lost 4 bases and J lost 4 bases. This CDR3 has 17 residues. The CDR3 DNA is TGCGCCAGCAGTCCCGCCCCCCCACAGGGGGCGTCCTATGGCTACACCTTC. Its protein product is CASSPAPPQGASYGYTF.

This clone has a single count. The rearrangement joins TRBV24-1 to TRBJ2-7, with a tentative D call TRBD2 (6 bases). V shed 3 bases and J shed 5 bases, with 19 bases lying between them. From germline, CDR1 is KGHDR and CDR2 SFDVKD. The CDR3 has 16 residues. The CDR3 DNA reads TGTGCCACCAGTGATGAGGGTGGTGGGGGACTGAACGAGCAGTACTTC. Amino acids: CATSDEGGGGLNEQYF.